These T cell receptor beta chains were read from a single sample in a study of shared clonotypes between healthy human individuals. This table comes from immunoSEQ multiplex PCR, and its TCRdb copy is limited to in-frame clones, with some not included. The sample holds nearly 600,000 clones, about 95% seen once. The sequencing sample was made of naive CD8+ T cells sorted from blood. The receptors originated from a woman under 40 in good health. CDR3s include the opening cysteine and the closing phenylalanine or tryptophan. Fields, in order: D gene, J gene, V gene, clone size, CDR3 DNA, CDR3 protein. A D gene is named only where the DNA matches it firmly. Expanded clones are given a class, and other clones once, few, many or no size at all.

d_call: -; j_call: TRBJ2-2; v_call: TRBV19; clone_size: -; cdr3_nt: TGTGCCAGCTCATGGGGTTTACCAACTACGAACACCGGGGAGCTGTTTTTT; cdr3_aa: CASSWGLPTTNTGELFF
d_call: -; j_call: TRBJ2-7; v_call: TRBV9; clone_size: -; cdr3_nt: TGTGCCAGCAGCGTAGATCCGGACTACGAGCAGTACTTC; cdr3_aa: CASSVDPDYEQYF
d_call: TRBD2; j_call: TRBJ2-3; v_call: TRBV7-9; clone_size: -; cdr3_nt: TGTGCCATCCCGACTAGCGCCACAGATACGCAGTATTTT; cdr3_aa: CAIPTSATDTQYF
d_call: -; j_call: TRBJ1-2; v_call: TRBV27; clone_size: -; cdr3_nt: TGTGCCAGCAGTCCACCCGGTGGGGCTGGGTATGGCTACACCTTC; cdr3_aa: CASSPPGGAGYGYTF
d_call: TRBD1; j_call: TRBJ1-5; v_call: TRBV19; clone_size: -; cdr3_nt: TGTGCCAGTAGTCCAGGACAGGGAGGCCAGCCCCAGCATTTT; cdr3_aa: CASSPGQGGQPQHF
d_call: -; j_call: TRBJ1-2; v_call: TRBV10-3; clone_size: -; cdr3_nt: TGTGCCATCAGTGATTCTTCGGCCAGAACGGACACTAACTATGGCTACACCTTC; cdr3_aa: CAISDSSARTDTNYGYTF
d_call: -; j_call: TRBJ1-5; v_call: TRBV5-6; clone_size: -; cdr3_nt: TGTGCCAGCAGCTCGCGCGACCCGACAGCCCTAAATCAGCCCCAGCATTTT; cdr3_aa: CASSSRDPTALNQPQHF
d_call: -; j_call: TRBJ2-5; v_call: TRBV5-8; clone_size: -; cdr3_nt: TGTGCCAGCAGCTTAGCGAAGGGACTCTATCTGACCCAGTACTTC; cdr3_aa: CASSLAKGLYLTQYF
d_call: TRBD1; j_call: TRBJ2-7; v_call: TRBV19; clone_size: -; cdr3_nt: TGTGCCAGTAGTATAATGGACAGGTCCTCCTACGAGCAGTACTTC; cdr3_aa: CASSIMDRSSYEQYF
d_call: -; j_call: TRBJ2-3; v_call: TRBV28; clone_size: -; cdr3_nt: TGTGCCAGCAGTCCTACCGTCTCCGAATCCGGAGATACGCAGTATTTT; cdr3_aa: CASSPTVSESGDTQYF
d_call: -; j_call: TRBJ1-1; v_call: TRBV28; clone_size: -; cdr3_nt: TGTGCCAGCAGTTTTCGCCCTGGTGACACTGAAGCTTTCTTT; cdr3_aa: CASSFRPGDTEAFF
d_call: -; j_call: TRBJ2-2; v_call: TRBV13; clone_size: once; cdr3_nt: TGTGCCAGCAGCTTAGTTCCGACTCCGGGGGAGCTGTTTTTT; cdr3_aa: CASSLVPTPGELFF
d_call: -; j_call: TRBJ2-1; v_call: TRBV5-1; clone_size: -; cdr3_nt: TGCGCCAGCAACCTAGAAGGGGTCAATGAGCAGTTCTTC; cdr3_aa: CASNLEGVNEQFF
d_call: -; j_call: TRBJ1-3; v_call: TRBV19; clone_size: -; cdr3_nt: TGTGCCAGTAGTATAGTCAGCTCTGGAAACACCATATATTTT; cdr3_aa: CASSIVSSGNTIYF
d_call: -; j_call: TRBJ1-4; v_call: TRBV2; clone_size: -; cdr3_nt: TGTGCCAGCAGTGAAGGGGGCAATTACAAGGAAAAACTGTTTTTT; cdr3_aa: CASSEGGNYKEKLFF
d_call: -; j_call: TRBJ2-2; v_call: TRBV5-6; clone_size: -; cdr3_nt: TGTGCCAGCAGATCCGAATTCTCGGAGCCCGGGGAGCTGTTTTTT; cdr3_aa: CASRSEFSEPGELFF
d_call: TRBD2; j_call: TRBJ2-3; v_call: TRBV14; clone_size: -; cdr3_nt: TGTGCCAGCAGCCAAACTAGCGCAGATACGCAGTATTTT; cdr3_aa: CASSQTSADTQYF
d_call: TRBD2; j_call: TRBJ2-1; v_call: TRBV28; clone_size: once; cdr3_nt: TGTGCCAGCAGTCTACTAGCGGGACGACGCTACAATGAGCAGTTCTTC; cdr3_aa: CASSLLAGRRYNEQFF
d_call: -; j_call: TRBJ1-1; v_call: TRBV7-2; clone_size: -; cdr3_nt: TGTGCCAGGGGTCCAATGAACACTGAAGCTTTCTTT; cdr3_aa: CARGPMNTEAFF
d_call: -; j_call: TRBJ2-5; v_call: TRBV9; clone_size: -; cdr3_nt: TGTGCCAGCAGCGGGACTATCGGGGGCCAAGAGACCCAGTACTTC; cdr3_aa: CASSGTIGGQETQYF
d_call: -; j_call: TRBJ2-7; v_call: TRBV5-4; clone_size: -; cdr3_nt: TGTGCCAGCAGCTTCGGGGGAGTAGGCGAGCAGTACTTC; cdr3_aa: CASSFGGVGEQYF
d_call: -; j_call: TRBJ1-2; v_call: TRBV5-4; clone_size: -; cdr3_nt: TGTGCCAGCAGCTCGCACAGGGACTCCTATGGCTACACCTTC; cdr3_aa: CASSSHRDSYGYTF
d_call: -; j_call: TRBJ1-2; v_call: TRBV19; clone_size: -; cdr3_nt: TGTGCCAGTAGTCCCGGACACGGCTATGGCTACACCTTC; cdr3_aa: CASSPGHGYGYTF
d_call: TRBD2; j_call: TRBJ2-1; v_call: TRBV29-1; clone_size: -; cdr3_nt: TGCAGCGTTGTCGGGACGAAAGACTCGACTAGCCGGAGCTCCTACAATGAGCAGTTCTTC; cdr3_aa: CSVVGTKDSTSRSSYNEQFF
d_call: -; j_call: TRBJ2-1; v_call: TRBV10-2; clone_size: -; cdr3_nt: TGCGCCAGCAGTGAGTCCGACTTGGCAGAGCAGTTCTTC; cdr3_aa: CASSESDLAEQFF
d_call: -; j_call: TRBJ2-7; v_call: TRBV2; clone_size: -; cdr3_nt: TGTGCCAGCAGTGAATTAGGCAGGTTCTACGAGCAGTACTTC; cdr3_aa: CASSELGRFYEQYF
d_call: TRBD1; j_call: TRBJ1-1; v_call: TRBV28; clone_size: -; cdr3_nt: TGTGCCAGCAGAATTACAGGGGGTACTGAAGCTTTCTTT; cdr3_aa: CASRITGGTEAFF
d_call: -; j_call: TRBJ2-1; v_call: TRBV27; clone_size: -; cdr3_nt: TGTGCCAGCAGTTTACGCCTAGTCTCCTACAATGAGCAGTTCTTC; cdr3_aa: CASSLRLVSYNEQFF
d_call: -; j_call: TRBJ1-1; v_call: TRBV19; clone_size: -; cdr3_nt: TGTGCCAGTAGTCCGGAGAAGAGACGGCAACTTGAAGCTTTCTTT; cdr3_aa: CASSPEKRRQLEAFF
d_call: TRBD1; j_call: TRBJ1-1; v_call: TRBV5-4; clone_size: -; cdr3_nt: TGTGCCAGCAGCTTTCAGGGGGCCGGCACTGAAGCTTTCTTT; cdr3_aa: CASSFQGAGTEAFF
d_call: TRBD1; j_call: TRBJ2-2; v_call: TRBV28; clone_size: -; cdr3_nt: TGTGCCAGCAGTCAGGGGGCCGGGGAGCTGTTTTTT; cdr3_aa: CASSQGAGELFF
d_call: -; j_call: TRBJ2-1; v_call: TRBV5-4; clone_size: -; cdr3_nt: TGTGCCAGCAGCTTGGTGCTGAATGAGCAGTTCTTC; cdr3_aa: CASSLVLNEQFF
d_call: TRBD2; j_call: TRBJ2-7; v_call: TRBV27; clone_size: -; cdr3_nt: TGTGCCAGCAGGGGGGCGGGAAGCGGGAGGGTCGAGCAGTACTTC; cdr3_aa: CASRGAGSGRVEQYF
d_call: TRBD1; j_call: TRBJ2-2; v_call: TRBV16; clone_size: -; cdr3_nt: TGTGCCAGCAGCAACAGGGGAACGAACACCGGGGAGCTGTTTTTT; cdr3_aa: CASSNRGTNTGELFF
d_call: TRBD2; j_call: TRBJ2-1; v_call: TRBV4-1; clone_size: -; cdr3_nt: TGCGCCAGCAGCCAAGATCCCGGGACTAGCGGGAGCGATGAGCAGTTCTTC; cdr3_aa: CASSQDPGTSGSDEQFF
d_call: -; j_call: TRBJ2-4; v_call: TRBV7-9; clone_size: -; cdr3_nt: TGTGCCAGCAGCTTAGCGGGGTTAGCCAAAAACATTCAGTACTTC; cdr3_aa: CASSLAGLAKNIQYF
d_call: TRBD2; j_call: TRBJ2-2; v_call: TRBV13; clone_size: once; cdr3_nt: TGTGCCAGCAGCACACAGGGGACTAGCGGGAGGGCCGGGGAGCTGTTTTTT; cdr3_aa: CASSTQGTSGRAGELFF
d_call: TRBD1; j_call: TRBJ2-2; v_call: TRBV5-6; clone_size: -; cdr3_nt: TGTGCCAGCAGCTTGGCTACGGGACAGGGGGCCCGGGAGCTGTTTTTT; cdr3_aa: CASSLATGQGARELFF
d_call: -; j_call: TRBJ2-1; v_call: TRBV9; clone_size: once; cdr3_nt: TGTGCCAGCAGCGAGTCCGGGACCCACAATGAGCAGTTCTTC; cdr3_aa: CASSESGTHNEQFF
d_call: TRBD2; j_call: TRBJ2-5; v_call: TRBV4-1; clone_size: -; cdr3_nt: TGCGCCAGCAGCCTTAGCGGGAGGGATTATAGCAAAGAGACCCAGTACTTC; cdr3_aa: CASSLSGRDYSKETQYF
d_call: -; j_call: TRBJ1-5; v_call: TRBV5-8; clone_size: few; cdr3_nt: TGTGCCAGCAGCCCGGGACCACATAGCAATCAGCCCCAGCATTTT; cdr3_aa: CASSPGPHSNQPQHF
d_call: -; j_call: TRBJ1-2; v_call: TRBV15; clone_size: -; cdr3_nt: TGTGCCACCAGCAGAGAAGCAGGGGTCCCCGATGGCTACACCTTC; cdr3_aa: CATSREAGVPDGYTF
d_call: TRBD1; j_call: TRBJ2-2; v_call: TRBV14; clone_size: -; cdr3_nt: TGTGCCAGCAGCCAAGCGTTGGCGAGACAGGGTTTCGGCGGGGAGCTGTTTTTT; cdr3_aa: CASSQALARQGFGGELFF
d_call: -; j_call: TRBJ2-7; v_call: TRBV5-1; clone_size: -; cdr3_nt: TGCGCCAGCAGCCCTACATCAACAGGGCCACTACGCGAGCAGTACTTC; cdr3_aa: CASSPTSTGPLREQYF
d_call: -; j_call: TRBJ2-7; v_call: TRBV27; clone_size: -; cdr3_nt: TGTGCCAGCAGTTTGGAGCTAGCAGAGGGGGAGCAGTACTTC; cdr3_aa: CASSLELAEGEQYF
d_call: TRBD1; j_call: TRBJ2-2; v_call: TRBV27; clone_size: -; cdr3_nt: TGTGCCAGCAGGGACAGGCTCCAGATTACCGGGGAGCTGTTTTTT; cdr3_aa: CASRDRLQITGELFF
d_call: -; j_call: TRBJ1-1; v_call: TRBV6-1; clone_size: -; cdr3_nt: TGTGCCAGCAGTGAAGCGGGCATGGTGTACACTGAAGCTTTCTTT; cdr3_aa: CASSEAGMVYTEAFF
d_call: -; j_call: TRBJ1-5; v_call: TRBV11-2; clone_size: -; cdr3_nt: TGTGCCAGCAGCTCCGGGCCCAGTCAGCCCCAGCATTTT; cdr3_aa: CASSSGPSQPQHF
d_call: TRBD1; j_call: TRBJ2-7; v_call: TRBV5-6; clone_size: -; cdr3_nt: TGTGCCAGCAGCCCCGGGACAGGGGACTACGAGCAGTACTTC; cdr3_aa: CASSPGTGDYEQYF
d_call: TRBD1; j_call: TRBJ2-1; v_call: TRBV27; clone_size: -; cdr3_nt: TGTGCCAGCAGCGACAGGGGTCCCTACAATGAGCAGTTCTTC; cdr3_aa: CASSDRGPYNEQFF
d_call: -; j_call: TRBJ2-7; v_call: TRBV11-2; clone_size: -; cdr3_nt: TGTGCCAGCAGCGTCACAGAGCACTACGAGCAGTACTTC; cdr3_aa: CASSVTEHYEQYF
d_call: -; j_call: TRBJ2-2; v_call: TRBV28; clone_size: -; cdr3_nt: TGTGCCAGCAGCAATTTCTCCGGGGAGCTGTTTTTT; cdr3_aa: CASSNFSGELFF
d_call: -; j_call: TRBJ2-7; v_call: TRBV11-3; clone_size: -; cdr3_nt: TGTGCCAGCAGCTTAGAGTACGGACGGAATTACGAGCAGTACTTC; cdr3_aa: CASSLEYGRNYEQYF
d_call: -; j_call: TRBJ2-3; v_call: TRBV27; clone_size: -; cdr3_nt: TGTGCCAGCAGTCATTACACAGATACGCAGTATTTT; cdr3_aa: CASSHYTDTQYF
d_call: TRBD1; j_call: TRBJ1-5; v_call: TRBV4-1; clone_size: -; cdr3_nt: TGCGCCAGCAGCCAAAATCAACAGGGGAATCAGCCCCAGCATTTT; cdr3_aa: CASSQNQQGNQPQHF
d_call: -; j_call: TRBJ2-2; v_call: TRBV5-4; clone_size: -; cdr3_nt: TGTGCCAGCAGCGGAGACAGGTATAACACCGGGGAGCTGTTTTTT; cdr3_aa: CASSGDRYNTGELFF
d_call: -; j_call: TRBJ1-2; v_call: TRBV30; clone_size: -; cdr3_nt: TGTGCCTGGAGTGAGGGGGATGCTAACTATGGCTACACCTTC; cdr3_aa: CAWSEGDANYGYTF
d_call: TRBD1; j_call: TRBJ2-2; v_call: TRBV9; clone_size: once; cdr3_nt: TGTGCCAGCAGCCCCAAGGACAGGGGGCTCGTTATCGGGGAGCTGTTTTTT; cdr3_aa: CASSPKDRGLVIGELFF
d_call: TRBD1; j_call: TRBJ2-5; v_call: TRBV7-9; clone_size: -; cdr3_nt: TGTGCCAGCAGCCCGGACAGGGGGTCGGACCAAGAGACCCAGTACTTC; cdr3_aa: CASSPDRGSDQETQYF
d_call: -; j_call: TRBJ1-2; v_call: TRBV30; clone_size: -; cdr3_nt: TGTGCCTGGAGTGCCACCCCCCTAGAGATAGGGGTTAACTATGGCTACACCTTC; cdr3_aa: CAWSATPLEIGVNYGYTF